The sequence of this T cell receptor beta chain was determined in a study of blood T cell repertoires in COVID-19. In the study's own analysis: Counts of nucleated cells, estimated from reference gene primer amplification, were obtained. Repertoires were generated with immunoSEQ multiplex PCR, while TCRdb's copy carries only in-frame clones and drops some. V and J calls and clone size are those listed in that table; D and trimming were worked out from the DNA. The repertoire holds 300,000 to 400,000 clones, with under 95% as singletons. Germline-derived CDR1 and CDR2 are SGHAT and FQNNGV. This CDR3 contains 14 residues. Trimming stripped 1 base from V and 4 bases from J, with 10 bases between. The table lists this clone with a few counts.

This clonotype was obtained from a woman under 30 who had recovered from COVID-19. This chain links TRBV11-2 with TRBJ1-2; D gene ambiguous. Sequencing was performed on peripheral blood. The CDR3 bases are TGTGCCAGCAGCTTAGTCCCGGGGATCTATGGCTACACCTTC. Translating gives CASSLVPGIYGYTF.